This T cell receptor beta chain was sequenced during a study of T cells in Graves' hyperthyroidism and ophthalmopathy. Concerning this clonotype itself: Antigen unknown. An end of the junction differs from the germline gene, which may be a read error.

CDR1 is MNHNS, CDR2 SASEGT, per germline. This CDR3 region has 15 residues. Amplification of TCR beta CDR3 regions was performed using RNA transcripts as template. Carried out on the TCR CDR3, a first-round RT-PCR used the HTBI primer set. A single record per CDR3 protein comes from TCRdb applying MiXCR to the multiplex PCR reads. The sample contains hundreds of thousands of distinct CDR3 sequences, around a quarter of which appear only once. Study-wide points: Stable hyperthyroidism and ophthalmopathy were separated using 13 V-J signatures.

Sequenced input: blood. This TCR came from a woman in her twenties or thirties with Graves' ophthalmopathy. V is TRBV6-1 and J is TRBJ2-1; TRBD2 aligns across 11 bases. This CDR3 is CASSQAGTSGNEQFF. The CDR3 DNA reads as TGTGCCAGCAGTCAAGCCGGGACTAGCGGCAATGAGCAGTTCTTC.